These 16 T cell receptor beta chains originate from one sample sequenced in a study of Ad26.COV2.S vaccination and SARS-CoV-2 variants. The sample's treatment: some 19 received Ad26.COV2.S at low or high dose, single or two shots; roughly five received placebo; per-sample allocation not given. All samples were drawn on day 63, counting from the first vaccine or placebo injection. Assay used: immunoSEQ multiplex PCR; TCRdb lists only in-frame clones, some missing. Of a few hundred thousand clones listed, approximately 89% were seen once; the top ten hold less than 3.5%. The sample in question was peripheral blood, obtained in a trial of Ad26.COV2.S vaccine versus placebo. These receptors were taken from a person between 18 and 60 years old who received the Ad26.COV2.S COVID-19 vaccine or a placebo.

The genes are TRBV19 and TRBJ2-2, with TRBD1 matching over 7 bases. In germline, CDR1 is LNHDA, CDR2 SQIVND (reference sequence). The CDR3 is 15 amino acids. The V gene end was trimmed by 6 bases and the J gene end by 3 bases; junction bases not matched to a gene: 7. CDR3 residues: CASSRRTGDTGELFF. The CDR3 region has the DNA TGTGCCAGTAGCCGTCGAACAGGGGACACCGGGGAGCTGTTTTTT.

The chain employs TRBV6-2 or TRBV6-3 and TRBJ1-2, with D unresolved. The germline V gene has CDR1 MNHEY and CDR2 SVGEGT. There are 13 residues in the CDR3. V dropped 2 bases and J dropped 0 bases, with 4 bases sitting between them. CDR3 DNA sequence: TGTGCCAGCAGTTACAGGTCTAACTATGGCTACACCTTC. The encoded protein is CASSYRSNYGYTF.

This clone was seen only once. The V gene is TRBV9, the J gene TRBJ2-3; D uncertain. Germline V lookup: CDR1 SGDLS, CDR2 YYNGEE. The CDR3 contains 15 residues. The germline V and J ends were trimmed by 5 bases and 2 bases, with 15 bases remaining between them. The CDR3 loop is CASSTAPGYTDTQYF. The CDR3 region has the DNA TGTGCCAGCAGTACGGCTCCGGGTTACACAGATACGCAGTATTTT.

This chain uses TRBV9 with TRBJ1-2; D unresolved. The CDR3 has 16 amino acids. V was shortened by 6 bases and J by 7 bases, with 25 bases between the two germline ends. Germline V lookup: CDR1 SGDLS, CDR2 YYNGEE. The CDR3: CASTPWAAPPSSGYTF. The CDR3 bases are TGTGCCAGCACCCCGTGGGCAGCGCCCCCTTCGAGTGGCTACACCTTC. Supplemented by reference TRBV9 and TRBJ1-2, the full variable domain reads DSGVTQTPKHLITATGQRVTLRCSPRSGDLSVYWYQQSLDQGLQFLIQYYNGEERAKGNILERFSAQQFPDLHSELNLSSLELGDSALYFCASTPWAAPPSSGYTFGSGTRLTVV.

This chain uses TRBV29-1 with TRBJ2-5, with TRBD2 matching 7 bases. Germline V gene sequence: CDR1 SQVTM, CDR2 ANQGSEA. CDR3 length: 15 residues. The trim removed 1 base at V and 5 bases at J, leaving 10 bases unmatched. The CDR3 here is CSVEVGGRRGETQYF. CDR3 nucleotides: TGCAGCGTTGAAGTGGGCGGGAGACGAGGGGAGACCCAGTACTTC.

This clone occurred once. CDR3 region: CASIGRTGELFF. As DNA, the CDR3 is TGTGCCAGCATAGGGCGGACCGGGGAGCTGTTTTTT. The chain recombines TRBV6-5 with TRBJ2-2; no definite D call. This CDR3 is built from 12 residues. Trimming removed 7 bases at V and 5 bases at J, with 8 bases between. Germline lookup yields CDR1 MNHEY and CDR2 SVGAGI.

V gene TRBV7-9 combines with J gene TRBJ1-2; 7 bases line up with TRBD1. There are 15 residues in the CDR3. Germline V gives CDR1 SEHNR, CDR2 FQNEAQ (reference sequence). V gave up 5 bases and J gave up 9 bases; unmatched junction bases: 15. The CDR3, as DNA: TGTGCCAGCAGCCCGACTCTGACAGGGATCAATAGCTACACCTTC. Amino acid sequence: CASSPTLTGINSYTF.

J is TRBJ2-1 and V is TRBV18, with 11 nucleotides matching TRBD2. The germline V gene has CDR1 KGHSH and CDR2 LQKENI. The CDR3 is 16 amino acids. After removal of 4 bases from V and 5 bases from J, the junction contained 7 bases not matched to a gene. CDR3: CASSRKGLADHNEQFF. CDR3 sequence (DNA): TGTGCCAGCTCACGAAAGGGACTAGCGGACCACAATGAGCAGTTCTTC.

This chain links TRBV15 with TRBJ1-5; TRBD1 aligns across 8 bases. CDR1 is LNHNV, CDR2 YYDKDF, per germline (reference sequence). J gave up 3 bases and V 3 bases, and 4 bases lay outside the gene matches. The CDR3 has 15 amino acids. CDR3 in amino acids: CATSRTGAPNQPQHF. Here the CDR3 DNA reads TGTGCCACCAGCAGGACAGGGGCTCCCAATCAGCCCCAGCATTTT. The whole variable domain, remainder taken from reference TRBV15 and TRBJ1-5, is DAMVIQNPRYQVTQFGKPVTLSCSQTLNHNVMYWYQQKSSQAPKLLFHYYDKDFNNEADTPDNFQSRRPNTSFCFLDIRSPGLGDTAMYLCATSRTGAPNQPQHFGDGTRLSIL.

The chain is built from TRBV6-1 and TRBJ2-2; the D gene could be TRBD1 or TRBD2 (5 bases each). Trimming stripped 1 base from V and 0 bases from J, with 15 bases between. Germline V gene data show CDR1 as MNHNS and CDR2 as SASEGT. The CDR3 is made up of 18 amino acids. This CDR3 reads CASSEGGPTAANTGELFF. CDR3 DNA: TGTGCCAGCAGTGAAGGGGGACCGACAGCCGCGAACACCGGGGAGCTGTTTTTT.

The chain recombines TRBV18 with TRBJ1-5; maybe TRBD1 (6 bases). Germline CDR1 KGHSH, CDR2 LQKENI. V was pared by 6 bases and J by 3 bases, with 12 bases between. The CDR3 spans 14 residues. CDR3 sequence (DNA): TGTGCCAGCTCCAATACAGGGTCCAATCAGCCCCAGCATTTT. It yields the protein CASSNTGSNQPQHF.

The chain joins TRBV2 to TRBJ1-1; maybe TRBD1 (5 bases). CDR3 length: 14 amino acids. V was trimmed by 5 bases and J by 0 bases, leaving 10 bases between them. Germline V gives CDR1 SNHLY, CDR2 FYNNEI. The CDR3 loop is CASSRQSVNTEAFF. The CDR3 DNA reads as TGTGCCAGCAGTCGACAGAGTGTGAACACTGAAGCTTTCTTT.

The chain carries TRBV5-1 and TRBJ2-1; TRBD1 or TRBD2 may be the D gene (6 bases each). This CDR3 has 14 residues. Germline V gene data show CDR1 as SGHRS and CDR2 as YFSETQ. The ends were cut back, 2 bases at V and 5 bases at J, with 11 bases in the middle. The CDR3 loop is CASSLGGSNNEQFF. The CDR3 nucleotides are TGCGCCAGCAGCTTAGGGGGGAGTAACAATGAGCAGTTCTTC.

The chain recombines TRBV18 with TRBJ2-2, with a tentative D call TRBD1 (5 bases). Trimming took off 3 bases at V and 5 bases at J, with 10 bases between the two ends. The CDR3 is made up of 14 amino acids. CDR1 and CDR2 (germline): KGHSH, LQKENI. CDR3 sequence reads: CASSPLSGTGELFF. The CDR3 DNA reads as TGTGCCAGCTCACCGCTATCAGGGACCGGGGAGCTGTTTTTT.

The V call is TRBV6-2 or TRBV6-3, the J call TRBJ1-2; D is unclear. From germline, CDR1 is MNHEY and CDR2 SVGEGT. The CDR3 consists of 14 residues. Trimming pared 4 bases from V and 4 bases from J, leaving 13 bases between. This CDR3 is CASSSHDGGYGYTF. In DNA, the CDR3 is TGTGCCAGCAGTTCCCATGATGGCGGCTATGGCTACACCTTC.

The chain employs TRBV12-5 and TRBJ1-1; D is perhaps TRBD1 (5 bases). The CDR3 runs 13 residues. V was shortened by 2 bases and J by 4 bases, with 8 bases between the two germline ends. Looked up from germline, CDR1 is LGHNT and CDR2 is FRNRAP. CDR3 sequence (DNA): TGTGCTAGTGGTTTGCCAGGGATCACTGAAGCTTTCTTT. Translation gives CASGLPGITEAFF.